The clone carrying this TCR beta chain was counted at least ten times. What it binds is unknown. Template switching created a universal primer site, and the cDNA included unique molecular identifiers. MiXCR was run by TCRdb on the 5' RACE reads, yielding one entry per CDR3 protein. The table includes 240,000 or so distinct CDR3 sequences, around 7% detected once. This specimen comes from a study of identical twins. Broader study findings: Out-of-frame alpha sequences that twins shared showed excess low generation probability. Recombination models fit unrelated individuals' TCR alpha sharing but underestimated twins'. Invariant T cells like MAIT and iNKT could partly confound the zero-insertion analyses.

The germline V and J ends were trimmed by 3 bases and 14 bases, with 14 bases remaining between them. This CDR3 comprises 11 residues. CDR1 is DFQATT and CDR2 is SNEGSKA in the germline V gene (reference sequence). This sample also belongs to another study, concerning yellow fever vaccine responses in identical twins.

The V gene is TRBV20-1, the J gene TRBJ2-1, with D unresolved. The receptor comes from a woman aged 18 to 35 in good health. The sequenced material came from memory (CD45RO+) T cells sorted from blood. CDR3 sequence: CSARLSNLEFF. The CDR3 nucleotides read TGCAGTGCTAGGCTAAGTAATTTAGAGTTCTTC.